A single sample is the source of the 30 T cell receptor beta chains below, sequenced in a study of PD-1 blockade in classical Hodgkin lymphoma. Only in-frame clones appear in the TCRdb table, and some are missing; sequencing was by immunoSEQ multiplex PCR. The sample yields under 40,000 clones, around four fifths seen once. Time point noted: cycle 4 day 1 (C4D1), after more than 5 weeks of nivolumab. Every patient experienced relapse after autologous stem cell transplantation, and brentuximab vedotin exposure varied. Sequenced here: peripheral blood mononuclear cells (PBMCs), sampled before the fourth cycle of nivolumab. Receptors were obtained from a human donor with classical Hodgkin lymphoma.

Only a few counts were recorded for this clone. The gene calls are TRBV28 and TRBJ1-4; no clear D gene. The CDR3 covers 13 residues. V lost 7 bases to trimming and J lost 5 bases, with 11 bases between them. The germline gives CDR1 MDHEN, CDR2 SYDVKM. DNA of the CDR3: TGTGCCAGCACCGACCCGGCCAATGAAAAACTGTTTTTT. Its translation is CASTDPANEKLFF. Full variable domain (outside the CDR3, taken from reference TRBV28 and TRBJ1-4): DVKVTQSSRYLVKRTGEKVFLECVQDMDHENMFWYRQDPGLGLRLIYFSYDVKMKEKGDIPEGYSVSREKKERFSLILESASTNQTSMYLCASTDPANEKLFFGSGTQLSVL.

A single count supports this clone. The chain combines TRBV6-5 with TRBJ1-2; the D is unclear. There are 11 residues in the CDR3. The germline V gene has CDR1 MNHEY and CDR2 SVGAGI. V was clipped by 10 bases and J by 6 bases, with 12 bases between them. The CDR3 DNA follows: TGTGCCACAGCTCGCGGGGATGGCTACACCTTC. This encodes CATARGDGYTF.

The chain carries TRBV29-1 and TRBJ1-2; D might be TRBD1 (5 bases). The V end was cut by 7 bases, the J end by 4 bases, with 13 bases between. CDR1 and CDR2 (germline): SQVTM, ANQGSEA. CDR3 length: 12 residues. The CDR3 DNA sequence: TGCAGCGATTCGGGACGGCTCTATGGCTACACCTTC. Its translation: CSDSGRLYGYTF. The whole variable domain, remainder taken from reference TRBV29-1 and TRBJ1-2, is SAVISQKPSRDICQRGTSLTIQCQVDSQVTMMFWYRQQPGQSLTLIATANQGSEATYESGFVIDKFPISRPNLTFSTLTVSNMSPEDSSIYLCSDSGRLYGYTFGSGTRLTVV.

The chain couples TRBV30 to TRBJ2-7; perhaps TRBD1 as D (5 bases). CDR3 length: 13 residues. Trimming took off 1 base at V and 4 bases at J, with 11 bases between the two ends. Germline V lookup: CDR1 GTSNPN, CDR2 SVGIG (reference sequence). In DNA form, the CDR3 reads TGTGCCTGGAGTGAAGGACATAAATACGAGCAGTACTTC. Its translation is CAWSEGHKYEQYF.

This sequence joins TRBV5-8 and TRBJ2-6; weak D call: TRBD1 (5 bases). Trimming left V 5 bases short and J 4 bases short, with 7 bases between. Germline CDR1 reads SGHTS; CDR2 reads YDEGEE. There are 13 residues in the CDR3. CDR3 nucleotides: TGTGCCAGCAGGAGACAGGGGGCCAACGTCCTGACTTTC. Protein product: CASRRQGANVLTF.

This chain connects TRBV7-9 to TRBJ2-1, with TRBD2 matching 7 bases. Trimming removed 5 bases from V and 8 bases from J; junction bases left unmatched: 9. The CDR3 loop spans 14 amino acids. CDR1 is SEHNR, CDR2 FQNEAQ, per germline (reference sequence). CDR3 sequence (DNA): TGTGCCAGCAGCCCCCCCGCTAGCGGCCATGAGCAGTTCTTC. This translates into CASSPPASGHEQFF.

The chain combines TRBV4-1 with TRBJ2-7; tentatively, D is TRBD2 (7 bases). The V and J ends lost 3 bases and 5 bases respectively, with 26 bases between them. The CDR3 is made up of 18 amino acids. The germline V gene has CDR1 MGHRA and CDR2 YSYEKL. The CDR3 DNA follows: TGCGCCAGCAGCCAGACCTCCCTGAGGGGGGGCGGTCCCGACGAGCAGTACTTC. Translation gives CASSQTSLRGGGPDEQYF.

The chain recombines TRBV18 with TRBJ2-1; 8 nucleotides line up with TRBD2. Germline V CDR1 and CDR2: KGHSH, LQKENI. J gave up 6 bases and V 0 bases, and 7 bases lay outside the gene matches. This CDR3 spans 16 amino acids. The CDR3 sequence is CASSPPTGGGFNEQFF. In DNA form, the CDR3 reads TGTGCCAGCTCACCACCGACGGGGGGGGGCTTCAATGAGCAGTTCTTC. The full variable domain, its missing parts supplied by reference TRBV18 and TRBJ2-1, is NAGVMQNPRHLVRRRGQEARLRCSPMKGHSHVYWYRQLPEEGLKFMVYLQKENIIDESGMPKERFSAEFPKEGPSILRIQQVVRGDSAAYFCASSPPTGGGFNEQFFGPGTRLTVL.

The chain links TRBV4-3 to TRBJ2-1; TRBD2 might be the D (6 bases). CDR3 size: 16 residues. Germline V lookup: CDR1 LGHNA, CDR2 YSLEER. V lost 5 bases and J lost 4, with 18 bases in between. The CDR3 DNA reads TGCGCCAGCAGCATCACGGGAACTAGCCCATACAATGAGCAGTTCTTC. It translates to CASSITGTSPYNEQFF.

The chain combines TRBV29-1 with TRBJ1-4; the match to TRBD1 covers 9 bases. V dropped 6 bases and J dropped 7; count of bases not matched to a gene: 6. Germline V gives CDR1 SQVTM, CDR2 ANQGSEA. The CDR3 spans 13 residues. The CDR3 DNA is TGCAGCGTGTTAGACAGGGGGACTGAAAAACTGTTTTTT. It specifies CSVLDRGTEKLFF.

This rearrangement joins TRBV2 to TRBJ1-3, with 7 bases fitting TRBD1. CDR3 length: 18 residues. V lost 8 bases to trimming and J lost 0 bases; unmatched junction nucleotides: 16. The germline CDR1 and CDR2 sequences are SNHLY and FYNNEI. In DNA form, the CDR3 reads TGTGCCAGCCAGCTAAGCGGGACAGCCTTATACTCTGGAAACACCATATATTTT. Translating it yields CASQLSGTALYSGNTIYF.

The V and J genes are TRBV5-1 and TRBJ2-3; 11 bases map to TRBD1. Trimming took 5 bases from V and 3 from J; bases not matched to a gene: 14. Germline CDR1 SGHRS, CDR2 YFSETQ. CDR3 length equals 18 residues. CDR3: CASRPGTGGGSFTDTQYF. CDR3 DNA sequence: TGCGCCAGCAGACCCGGGACAGGGGGAGGTTCTTTTACAGATACGCAGTATTTT.

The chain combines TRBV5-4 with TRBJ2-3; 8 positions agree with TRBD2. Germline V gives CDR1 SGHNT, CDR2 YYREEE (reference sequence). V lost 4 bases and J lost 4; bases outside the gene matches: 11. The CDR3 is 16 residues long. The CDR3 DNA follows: TGTGCCAGCAGCATACCGGGACTAGGGTTGGCAGATACGCAGTATTTT. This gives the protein CASSIPGLGLADTQYF. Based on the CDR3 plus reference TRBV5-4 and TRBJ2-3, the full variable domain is ETGVTQSPTHLIKTRGQQVTLRCSSQSGHNTVSWYQQALGQGPQFIFQYYREEENGRGNFPPRFSGLQFPNYSSELNVNALELDDSALYLCASSIPGLGLADTQYFGPGTRLTVL.

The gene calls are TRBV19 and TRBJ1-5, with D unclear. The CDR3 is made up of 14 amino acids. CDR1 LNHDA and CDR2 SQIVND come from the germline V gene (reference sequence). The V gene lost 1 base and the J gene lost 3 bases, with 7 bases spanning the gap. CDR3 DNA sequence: TGTGCCAGTAGTATAGGGGCCCTCAATCAGCCCCAGCATTTT. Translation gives CASSIGALNQPQHF.

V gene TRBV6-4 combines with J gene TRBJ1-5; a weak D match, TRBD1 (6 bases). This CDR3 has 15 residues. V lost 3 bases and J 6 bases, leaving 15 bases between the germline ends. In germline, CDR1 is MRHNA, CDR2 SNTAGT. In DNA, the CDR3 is TGTGCCAGCAGTGAAGGCAGGGGAAGGATTCAGCCCCAGCATTTT. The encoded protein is CASSEGRGRIQPQHF.

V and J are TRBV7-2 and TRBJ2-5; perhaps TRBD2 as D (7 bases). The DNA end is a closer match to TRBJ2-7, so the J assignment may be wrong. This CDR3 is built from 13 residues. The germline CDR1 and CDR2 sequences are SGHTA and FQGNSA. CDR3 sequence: CASSLPGGPEQYF. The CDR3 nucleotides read TGTGCCAGCAGCCTCCCCGGGGGGCCCGAGCAGTACTTC.

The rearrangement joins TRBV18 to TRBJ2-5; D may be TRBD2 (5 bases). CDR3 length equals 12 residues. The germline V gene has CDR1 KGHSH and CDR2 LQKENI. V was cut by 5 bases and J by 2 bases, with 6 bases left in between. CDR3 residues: CASSWEQETQYF. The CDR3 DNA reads TGTGCCAGCTCATGGGAGCAAGAGACCCAGTACTTC.

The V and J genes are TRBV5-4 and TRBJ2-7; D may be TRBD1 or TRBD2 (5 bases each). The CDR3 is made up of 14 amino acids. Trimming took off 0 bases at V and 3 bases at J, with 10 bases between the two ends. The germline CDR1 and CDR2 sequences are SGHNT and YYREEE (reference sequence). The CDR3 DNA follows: TGTGCCAGCAGCTTGGTGGGGGTGGACTACGAGCAGTACTTC. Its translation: CASSLVGVDYEQYF.

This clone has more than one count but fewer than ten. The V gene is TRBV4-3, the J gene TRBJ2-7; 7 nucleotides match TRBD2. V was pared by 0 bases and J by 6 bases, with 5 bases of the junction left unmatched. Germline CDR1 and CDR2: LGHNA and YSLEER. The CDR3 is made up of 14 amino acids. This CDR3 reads CASSQDRGGTEQYF. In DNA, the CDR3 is TGCGCCAGCAGCCAAGATCGGGGAGGGACCGAGCAGTACTTC.

DNA for the CDR3: TGTGCCATCAGTGAGTCGAGCGACAGGGGAGGAGGAAATCAGCCCCAGCATTTT. Translated, it gives CAISESSDRGGGNQPQHF. This chain uses TRBV10-3 with TRBJ1-5; 8 bases match TRBD1. The CDR3 extends over 18 amino acids. The V and J ends lost 0 bases and 4 bases, in that order; junction bases with no gene match: 11. Germline CDR1 ENHRY, CDR2 SYGVKD.

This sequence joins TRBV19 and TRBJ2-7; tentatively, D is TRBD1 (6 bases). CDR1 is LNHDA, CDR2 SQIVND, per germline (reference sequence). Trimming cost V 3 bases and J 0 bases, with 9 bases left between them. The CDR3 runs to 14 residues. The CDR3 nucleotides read TGTGCCAGTAGTATCACAGGGTTCTCCTACGAGCAGTACTTC. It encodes CASSITGFSYEQYF.

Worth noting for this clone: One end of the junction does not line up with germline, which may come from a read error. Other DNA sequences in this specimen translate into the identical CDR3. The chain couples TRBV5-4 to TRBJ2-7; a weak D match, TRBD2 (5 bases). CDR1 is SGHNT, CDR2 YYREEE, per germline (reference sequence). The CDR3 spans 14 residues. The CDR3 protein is CASSQDRGSYEQYF. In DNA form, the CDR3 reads TGCGCCAGCAGCCAAGATCGGGGTTCCTACGAGCAGTACTTC.

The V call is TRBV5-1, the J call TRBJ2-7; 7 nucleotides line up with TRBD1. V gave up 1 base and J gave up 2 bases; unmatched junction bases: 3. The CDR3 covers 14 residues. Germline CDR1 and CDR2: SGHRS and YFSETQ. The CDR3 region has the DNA TGCGCCAGCAGCTTGACACAGGGGCCCTACGAGCAGTACTTC. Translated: CASSLTQGPYEQYF.

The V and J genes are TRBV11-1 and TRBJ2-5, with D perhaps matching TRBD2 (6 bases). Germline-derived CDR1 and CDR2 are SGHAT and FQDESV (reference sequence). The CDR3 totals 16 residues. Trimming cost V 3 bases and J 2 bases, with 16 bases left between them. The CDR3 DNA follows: TGTGCCAGCAGCTTCGGGGGAAGACAGTTACAAGAGACCCAGTACTTC. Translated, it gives CASSFGGRQLQETQYF.

The CDR3 bases are TGTGCCAGCAGTACGGACAGGGGGAGAGGCTACACCTTC. It is translated as CASSTDRGRGYTF. V usage is TRBV2 and J usage is TRBJ1-2; TRBD1 aligns across 10 bases. The CDR3 has 13 residues. Trimming cost V 5 bases and J 8 bases; bases outside gene matches: 5. The germline gives CDR1 SNHLY, CDR2 FYNNEI.

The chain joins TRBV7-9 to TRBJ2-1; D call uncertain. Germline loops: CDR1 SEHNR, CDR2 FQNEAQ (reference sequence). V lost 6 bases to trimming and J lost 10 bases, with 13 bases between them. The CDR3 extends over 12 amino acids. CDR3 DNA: TGTGCCAGCAGAACCGACAAGCAAGAGCAGTTCTTC. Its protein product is CASRTDKQEQFF.

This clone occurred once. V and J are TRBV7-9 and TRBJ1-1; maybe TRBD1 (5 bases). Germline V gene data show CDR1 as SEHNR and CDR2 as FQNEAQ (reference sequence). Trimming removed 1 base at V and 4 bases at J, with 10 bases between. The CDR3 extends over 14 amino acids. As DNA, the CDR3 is TGTGCCAGCAGCTTAGGTCCAGGGATCACTGAAGCTTTCTTT. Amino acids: CASSLGPGITEAFF.

This CDR3 is CASSRYGEGDTQYF. The CDR3 DNA reads as TGCGCCAGCAGCCGGTACGGGGAGGGGGATACGCAGTATTTT. This chain connects TRBV5-1 to TRBJ2-3; 7 bases fit TRBD2. The CDR3 has 14 amino acids. Germline loops: CDR1 SGHRS, CDR2 YFSETQ. Unmatched junction bases numbered 8, after V lost 4 bases and J lost 6 bases.

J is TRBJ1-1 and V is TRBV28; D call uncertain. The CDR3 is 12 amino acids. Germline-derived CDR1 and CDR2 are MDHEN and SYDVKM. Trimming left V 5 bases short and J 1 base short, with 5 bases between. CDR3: CASSRQNTEAFF. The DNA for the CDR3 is TGTGCCAGCAGTCGTCAGAACACTGAAGCTTTCTTT.

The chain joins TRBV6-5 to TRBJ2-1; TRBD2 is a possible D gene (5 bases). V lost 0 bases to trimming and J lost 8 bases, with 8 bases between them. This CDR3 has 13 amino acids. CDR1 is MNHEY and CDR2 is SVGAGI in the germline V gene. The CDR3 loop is CASSYSWGDEQFF. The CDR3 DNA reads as TGTGCCAGCAGTTACTCGTGGGGAGATGAGCAGTTCTTC.